These 24 T cell receptor beta chains were all obtained from the same sample, sequenced in a study of beta chain features in type 1 diabetes. General study findings and limits: Shortening of TCRB CDR3s, moderate but significant, appeared in all four CD4+ subsets of Type 1 diabetes patients.

Their specific antigens are unknown. All of the isolated RNA was reverse transcribed, so expressed TCRB transcripts were sequenced. The protocol was immunoSEQ multiplex PCR, while the TCRdb copy is restricted to in-frame clones and leaves out a portion. The repertoire holds more than 300,000 clones, roughly an eighth seen once, with 0.008% to 0.011% in the top ten. Input material: naive CD4+ T cells from blood. Source of these receptors: a woman aged 18-29 years with type 1 diabetes.

The J gene is TRBJ2-5, the V gene TRBV30; weak D call: TRBD2 (5 bases). V was shortened by 0 bases and J by 0 bases, with 8 bases between the two germline ends. CDR1 is GTSNPN, CDR2 SVGIG, per germline (reference sequence). The CDR3 length is 14 residues. CDR3 DNA: TGTGCCTGGAGTGTAGGAGGCAACCAAGAGACCCAGTACTTC. Protein sequence: CAWSVGGNQETQYF.

The rearrangement joins TRBV5-4 to TRBJ1-5; no reliable D call. Germline CDR1 reads SGHNT; CDR2 reads YYREEE (reference sequence). This CDR3 contains 15 residues. Between the trimmed V and J ends, which lost 0 bases and 9 bases, there was a span of 16 bases. The CDR3 nucleotides are TGTGCCAGCAGCTTGGACCCGACTGGAGGACCGCCCCAGCATTTT. It encodes CASSLDPTGGPPQHF.

This sequence joins TRBV4-3 and TRBJ1-1; TRBD1 agrees at 8 bases. The CDR3 has 13 amino acids. Trimming cost V 0 bases and J 11 bases; bases outside gene matches: 5. Germline-derived CDR1 and CDR2 are LGHNA and YSLEER. The CDR3 is CASSQDSRTGAFF. In DNA, the CDR3 is TGCGCCAGCAGCCAAGACAGTCGGACAGGGGCTTTCTTT.

V is TRBV11-2 and J is TRBJ1-2; TRBD1 agrees at 9 bases. This CDR3 is 14 amino acids long. After removal of 5 bases from V and 5 bases from J, the junction contained 6 bases not matched to a gene. Germline-derived CDR1 and CDR2 are SGHAT and FQNNGV. The CDR3 DNA reads TGTGCCAGCAGCAACACCGGACAGGGGTATGGCTACACCTTC. This gives the protein CASSNTGQGYGYTF.

CDR3 coding DNA: TGTGCCAGCAGCAACTCAGGACAGAACTACGAGCAGTACTTC. It translates to CASSNSGQNYEQYF. The rearrangement joins TRBV7-9 to TRBJ2-7, with D possibly being TRBD1 (6 bases). CDR1 and CDR2 from the germline V gene are SEHNR and FQNEAQ (reference sequence). This CDR3 is 14 amino acids long. V was shortened by 5 bases and J by 3 bases, with 14 bases between the two germline ends.

This clone has a handful of counts. The chain recombines TRBV28 with TRBJ1-2, with TRBD1 matching over 7 bases. The CDR3 is made up of 15 amino acids. The junction had 7 bases not matched to a gene; V was cut back by 6 bases and J by 0 bases. CDR1 is MDHEN and CDR2 is SYDVKM in the germline V gene. CDR3 in amino acids: CASSPGTEANYGYTF. The CDR3 DNA reads TGTGCCAGCAGCCCAGGGACAGAAGCTAACTATGGCTACACCTTC.

This chain connects TRBV9 to TRBJ1-2; D may be TRBD1 (5 bases). CDR1 is SGDLS and CDR2 is YYNGEE in the germline V gene. The CDR3 runs to 13 residues. V lost 0 bases to trimming and J lost 6 bases, with 9 bases between them. The CDR3 region has the DNA TGTGCCAGCAGCGTAGGACAGTGGAATGGCTACACCTTC. Protein product: CASSVGQWNGYTF.

This clone was counted between two and nine times. The chain recombines TRBV9 with TRBJ1-5; D uncertain. Germline CDR1 is SGDLS and CDR2 is YYNGEE. The CDR3 has 13 amino acids. Trimming took off 7 bases at V and 0 bases at J, with 8 bases between the two ends. CDR3 bases: TGTGCCAGCGGCGACACTAGCAATCAGCCCCAGCATTTT. This encodes CASGDTSNQPQHF. The variable domain in full, completed from reference TRBV9 and TRBJ1-5, reads DSGVTQTPKHLITATGQRVTLRCSPRSGDLSVYWYQQSLDQGLQFLIQYYNGEERAKGNILERFSAQQFPDLHSELNLSSLELGDSALYFCASGDTSNQPQHFGDGTRLSIL.

This clone has more than one count but fewer than ten. The J gene is TRBJ2-1, the V gene TRBV14; 7 bases map to TRBD2. The trim removed 4 bases at V and 2 bases at J, leaving 8 bases unmatched. Germline values: CDR1 SGHDN, CDR2 FVKESK. The CDR3 extends over 16 amino acids. Written as DNA, the CDR3 is TGTGCCAGCAGCCGGAGAGCGGGAAGGACCTACAATGAGCAGTTCTTC. Protein: CASSRRAGRTYNEQFF.

The rearrangement links TRBV2 to TRBJ2-6; tentative D call: TRBD2 (6 bases). Germline CDR1 SNHLY, CDR2 FYNNEI. V was cut by 4 bases and J by 0 bases, with 10 bases left in between. CDR3 length: 16 residues. CDR3 protein: CASSVAGSSGANVLTF. CDR3 bases: TGTGCCAGCAGTGTGGCGGGGAGCTCTGGGGCCAACGTCCTGACTTTC.

Worth noting for this clone: The sample contains more than one DNA sequence encoding this CDR3. The chain combines TRBV7-9 with TRBJ1-1, with 10 bases aligning to TRBD1. The CDR3 covers 14 residues. V gave up 5 bases and J gave up 4 bases; unmatched junction bases: 4. Germline assignment: CDR1 SEHNR and CDR2 FQNEAQ (reference sequence). The CDR3 sequence is CASSPGQGSTEAFF. The CDR3, as DNA: TGTGCCAGCAGCCCGGGACAGGGGAGCACTGAAGCTTTCTTT.

The chain combines TRBV11-2 with TRBJ1-4; the D gene is possibly TRBD1 (5 bases). The CDR3 is 15 residues long. Trimming took 8 bases from V and 4 from J, leaving 17 bases between them. Germline V gene data show CDR1 as SGHAT and CDR2 as FQNNGV. The DNA for the CDR3 is TGTGCCAGCCGAAACCCGGCTCAGGGTAATGAAAAACTGTTTTTT. Protein: CASRNPAQGNEKLFF.

This clone came up a few times. The chain uses TRBV27 and TRBJ2-7; D possibly corresponds to TRBD2 (7 bases). V lost 7 bases, J lost 3 bases, and 13 bases lay in between. There are 13 residues in the CDR3. CDR1 and CDR2 (germline): MNHEY, SMNVEV (reference sequence). The CDR3 region is CASKKGDYYEQYF. DNA for the CDR3: TGTGCCAGCAAGAAGGGGGACTACTACGAGCAGTACTTC.

This clone was counted a few times. This chain links TRBV7-2 with TRBJ1-1, with TRBD1 matching over 9 bases. The CDR3 totals 15 residues. Germline V gene sequence: CDR1 SGHTA, CDR2 FQGNSA. The J segment lost 1 base and the V segment lost 4 bases, leaving 4 bases of the junction unmatched. The CDR3 bases are TGTGCCAGCAGCTACGGGGACAGGGAGAACACTGAAGCTTTCTTT. Translating it yields CASSYGDRENTEAFF.

The J gene is TRBJ2-4, the V gene TRBV6-5, with D perhaps matching TRBD2 (5 bases). V was pared by 4 bases and J by 2 bases, with 12 bases between. Germline lookup yields CDR1 MNHEY and CDR2 SVGAGI. The CDR3 sequence is 15 residues long. The CDR3 protein is CASSFRRGTKNIQYF. CDR3 nucleotides: TGTGCCAGCAGTTTCCGCCGAGGGACCAAAAACATTCAGTACTTC.

This clone appeared a few times. The rearrangement links TRBV5-1 to TRBJ2-3; tentative D call: TRBD1 (5 bases). Germline V gives CDR1 SGHRS, CDR2 YFSETQ. V gave up 3 bases and J gave up 3 bases, with 14 bases separating them. The CDR3 is 15 amino acids. CDR3 sequence reads: CASSSDSYATDTQYF. The CDR3 region has the DNA TGCGCCAGCAGCTCCGACAGCTATGCTACAGATACGCAGTATTTT.

The V and J genes are TRBV4-1 and TRBJ1-2, with D unclear. Trimming shortened V by 0 bases and J by 0 bases, and 17 bases separated the two germline ends. Germline V CDR1 and CDR2: MGHRA, YSYEKL. The CDR3 loop spans 18 amino acids. CDR3 in DNA: TGCGCCAGCAGCCAAGATCGCGATTTACCACGGGCTAACTATGGCTACACCTTC. Amino acids: CASSQDRDLPRANYGYTF.

V and J are TRBV7-9 and TRBJ1-6; D unclear. The V gene lost 2 bases and the J gene lost 0 bases, with 17 bases spanning the gap. Germline V gene lookup returns CDR1 SEHNR and CDR2 FQNEAQ (reference sequence). The CDR3 has 19 residues. This chain's CDR3 is CASSLNPGPVSSYNSPLHF. The DNA of the CDR3 is TGTGCCAGCAGCTTAAATCCGGGTCCAGTAAGCTCCTATAATTCACCCCTCCACTTT.

Only a few counts were recorded for this clone. The chain's CDR3 is CASSMDRYNQPQHF. CDR3 DNA sequence: TGTGCCAGTAGTATGGACAGGTACAATCAGCCCCAGCATTTT. This chain joins TRBV19 and TRBJ1-5; TRBD1 matches 7 bases. The CDR3 covers 14 residues. The J segment lost 3 bases and the V segment lost 3 bases, leaving 2 bases of the junction unmatched. The germline CDR1 and CDR2 sequences are LNHDA and SQIVND (reference sequence).

The V call is TRBV7-2, the J call TRBJ2-6; no clear D gene. Trimming stripped 5 bases from V and 0 bases from J, with 8 bases between. CDR1 and CDR2 (germline): SGHTA, FQGNSA. This CDR3 contains 15 residues. CDR3 in DNA: TGTGCCAGCAGCCCGACAAGCTCTGGGGCCAACGTCCTGACTTTC. Translated, it gives CASSPTSSGANVLTF.

The CDR3 nucleotides read TGTGCCAGCAGCCCAGTGGGGCAGGGTCGGAATGAGCAGTTCTTC. Its translation is CASSPVGQGRNEQFF. This chain joins TRBV11-1 and TRBJ2-1; D might be TRBD1 (5 bases). From germline, CDR1 is SGHAT and CDR2 FQDESV (reference sequence). Trimming removed 5 bases at V and 7 bases at J, with 18 bases between. This CDR3 is built from 15 residues.

V is TRBV4-2 and J is TRBJ2-3, with TRBD2 matching over 9 bases. Trimming at V came to 1 base and at J to 0 bases, leaving 14 bases not matched to a gene. CDR1 is LGHNA and CDR2 is YNFKEQ in the germline V gene. There are 20 residues in the CDR3. This CDR3 reads CASSQGWLAGPKPSTDTQYF. CDR3 DNA sequence: TGTGCCAGCAGCCAAGGCTGGCTAGCGGGACCGAAACCTAGCACAGATACGCAGTATTTT.

The chain recombines TRBV4-2 with TRBJ1-1; 9 nucleotides line up with TRBD1. This CDR3 is built from 18 residues. Germline lookup yields CDR1 LGHNA and CDR2 YNFKEQ. Trimming removed 0 bases from V and 5 bases from J; junction bases left unmatched: 13. The CDR3 region has the DNA TGTGCCAGCAGCCAAGATCCACAGGGGGCCTTTCGGGGTACTGAAGCTTTCTTT. Translated: CASSQDPQGAFRGTEAFF.

The chain joins TRBV7-2 to TRBJ2-3; 10 nucleotides line up with TRBD2. Germline CDR1 SGHTA, CDR2 FQGNSA. The trim removed 5 bases at V and 4 bases at J, leaving 9 bases unmatched. CDR3 length: 16 amino acids. Here the CDR3 reads CASSPSGSGGSDTQYF. The CDR3 DNA is TGTGCCAGCAGCCCCTCGGGTAGCGGGGGGTCAGATACGCAGTATTTT.